This entry lists 22 T cell receptor beta chains sequenced from one sample in a study of T cell changes during pregnancy in multiple sclerosis. Produced via immunoSEQ multiplex PCR; TCRdb's table is partial and in-frame only. The data hold fewer than 90,000 clones, with roughly nine tenths observed a single time. The sample here was peripheral blood, taken in the second trimester of pregnancy. Receptors originate from a female donor with multiple sclerosis, enrolled in a pregnancy study.

The chain links TRBV15 to TRBJ1-2; 10 nucleotides line up with TRBD1. Germline-derived CDR1 and CDR2 are LNHNV and YYDKDF (reference sequence). V was pared by 4 bases and J by 4 bases, with 9 bases of the junction left unmatched. This CDR3 comprises 16 residues. The CDR3 DNA reads as TGTGCCACCAGCACCTCTCCGGGACAGGGGTCCTATGGCTACACCTTC. It translates to CATSTSPGQGSYGYTF.

This clone appeared a single time. The chain carries TRBV19 and TRBJ2-7, with D unclear. The CDR3 runs to 13 residues. Trimming cost V 8 bases and J 2 bases, with 13 bases left between them. Germline-derived CDR1 and CDR2 are LNHDA and SQIVND (reference sequence). The CDR3 DNA is TGTGCCAGTTCCACTACTATCCCCTACGAGCAGTACTTC. Its translation is CASSTTIPYEQYF. Full variable domain (remainder filled in from reference TRBV19 and TRBJ2-7): DGGITQSPKYLFRKEGQNVTLSCEQNLNHDAMYWYRQDPGQGLRLIYYSQIVNDFQKGDIAEGYSVSREKKESFPLTVTSAQKNPTAFYLCASSTTIPYEQYFGPGTRLTVT.

The V and J genes are TRBV7-8 and TRBJ2-7, with 10 bases identical to TRBD1. Trimming at V came to 6 bases and at J to 0 bases, leaving 11 bases not matched to a gene. This CDR3 has 17 amino acids. Germline V gene data show CDR1 as SGHVS and CDR2 as FQNEAQ. CDR3 residues: CASSSPGQGSSSYEQYF. The DNA for the CDR3 is TGTGCCAGCAGTTCCCCGGGACAGGGGAGTAGCTCCTACGAGCAGTACTTC.

The V gene is TRBV4-3, the J gene TRBJ2-7; D call uncertain. Trimming stripped 1 base from V and 0 bases from J, with 10 bases between. The CDR3 runs 15 residues. CDR1 is LGHNA and CDR2 is YSLEER in the germline V gene. For the CDR3, the DNA is TGCGCCAGCAGCCAAGGCGCAGGTAGCTCCTACGAGCAGTACTTC. Translation gives CASSQGAGSSYEQYF.

J is TRBJ2-3 and V is TRBV7-3; a possible D gene is TRBD1 (5 bases). V dropped 3 bases and J dropped 0 bases, with 16 bases sitting between them. Germline assignment: CDR1 SGHTA and CDR2 FQGTGA. The length of the CDR3 is 17 residues. The CDR3 DNA reads as TGTGCCAGCAGCTTCAAGCCGCAGGGTTTTAGCACAGATACGCAGTATTTT. It yields the protein CASSFKPQGFSTDTQYF.

The chain joins TRBV7-7 to TRBJ2-5; 7 bases agree with TRBD2. Trimming took 2 bases from V and 2 from J; bases not matched to a gene: 2. From germline, CDR1 is SSHAT and CDR2 FNYEAQ (reference sequence). CDR3 length equals 14 residues. CDR3 loop: CASSLQAGQETQYF. CDR3 coding DNA: TGTGCCAGCAGCTTACAAGCGGGGCAAGAGACCCAGTACTTC.

The chain carries TRBV6-6 and TRBJ2-7, with a possible D match to TRBD2 (6 bases). The germline V gene encodes CDR1 MNHNY and CDR2 SVGAGI (reference sequence). Trimming shortened V by 5 bases and J by 9 bases, and 23 bases separated the two germline ends. The CDR3 is 15 amino acids. The CDR3 DNA reads as TGTGCCAGCAGTACAGCCGCGGGGCCGGCTTTCGGGCAGTACTTC. It codes for CASSTAAGPAFGQYF.

The chain is built from TRBV18 and TRBJ2-7; 8 positions agree with TRBD1. The CDR3 spans 15 residues. With V trimmed by 6 bases and J by 4 bases, 11 bases remained unmatched. Germline loops: CDR1 KGHSH, CDR2 LQKENI. The CDR3 DNA follows: TGTGCCAGCTCTTCCCGGACAGGGTTGTTTTACGAGCAGTACTTC. It codes for CASSSRTGLFYEQYF.

The chain couples TRBV7-2 to TRBJ1-2; D unclear. CDR3 length: 12 residues. Per the germline V gene, CDR1 is SGHTA and CDR2 is FQGNSA. Trimming pared 7 bases from V and 8 bases from J, leaving 14 bases between. CDR3 DNA: TGTGCCAGCACCTCGGGAACCCAGGGCTACACCTTC. Protein product: CASTSGTQGYTF.

This chain connects TRBV6-5 to TRBJ1-2; TRBD1 might be the D (6 bases). CDR1 and CDR2 (germline): MNHEY, SVGAGI. This CDR3 has 16 amino acids. V dropped 4 bases and J dropped 4 bases, with 19 bases sitting between them. The CDR3 spells CASSSGDLRPPYGYTF. CDR3 nucleotides: TGTGCCAGCAGTTCAGGGGACCTGAGACCCCCCTATGGCTACACCTTC.

The V gene is TRBV6-5, the J gene TRBJ2-3; 7 nucleotides match TRBD2. Germline CDR1 reads MNHEY; CDR2 reads SVGAGI. This CDR3 comprises 15 residues. The V and J ends lost 0 bases and 5 bases, in that order; junction bases with no gene match: 5. For the CDR3, the DNA is TGTGCCAGCAGTTACTCGGGAGGGGCTGGAGATACGCAGTATTTT. Encoded protein: CASSYSGGAGDTQYF.

The V and J genes are TRBV12-5 and TRBJ2-7; a weak D match, TRBD1 (5 bases). The CDR3 spans 12 residues. Germline V gene data show CDR1 as LGHNT and CDR2 as FRNRAP. The V and J ends lost 3 bases and 6 bases respectively, with 9 bases between them. CDR3 loop: CASGLGDGEQYF. The CDR3 DNA is TGTGCTAGTGGTTTAGGGGATGGCGAGCAGTACTTC.

The genes are TRBV2 and TRBJ2-6; 7 bases agree with TRBD2. With V trimmed by 3 bases and J by 1 base, 6 bases remained unmatched. Germline CDR1 reads SNHLY; CDR2 reads FYNNEI. The CDR3 has 17 amino acids. CDR3 coding DNA: TGTGCCAGCAGTGATCCCACGGGAGGTTCTGGGGCCAACGTCCTGACTTTC. Amino acids: CASSDPTGGSGANVLTF.

The chain joins TRBV29-1 to TRBJ1-5; TRBD1 agrees at 10 bases. The germline gives CDR1 SQVTM, CDR2 ANQGSEA. After removal of 6 bases from V and 3 bases from J, the junction contained 5 bases not matched to a gene. CDR3 size: 14 residues. The CDR3, as DNA: TGCAGCGTCCGGGACAGGGGTTTCAATCAGCCCCAGCATTTT. Translated, it gives CSVRDRGFNQPQHF. Combining the CDR3 with reference TRBV29-1 and TRBJ1-5 gives the whole variable domain SAVISQKPSRDICQRGTSLTIQCQVDSQVTMMFWYRQQPGQSLTLIATANQGSEATYESGFVIDKFPISRPNLTFSTLTVSNMSPEDSSIYLCSVRDRGFNQPQHFGDGTRLSIL.

J is TRBJ2-3 and V is TRBV13, with 14 bases identical to TRBD2. Looked up from germline, CDR1 is PRHDT and CDR2 is FYEKMQ (reference sequence). V shed 5 bases, J shed 6 bases, and the junction held 10 bases outside the gene matches. The length of the CDR3 is 17 residues. CDR3 in amino acids: CASSLPGLAGGYDTQYF. CDR3 nucleotides: TGTGCCAGCAGCCTCCCCGGACTAGCGGGGGGTTACGATACGCAGTATTTT.

This chain links TRBV7-2 with TRBJ1-3, with 7 bases lining up with TRBD1. Losses at the gene ends were 4 bases for V and 4 bases for J; bases not matched to a gene: 10. The CDR3 has 16 residues. From germline, CDR1 is SGHTA and CDR2 FQGNSA. CDR3 nucleotide sequence: TGTGCCAGCAGCTACCCGGGACAGCCCATCGGAAACACCATATATTTT. Its protein product is CASSYPGQPIGNTIYF.

J is TRBJ1-3 and V is TRBV2; perhaps TRBD1 as D (6 bases). This CDR3 has 12 amino acids. CDR1 and CDR2 from the germline V gene are SNHLY and FYNNEI. The V and J ends lost 8 bases and 2 bases respectively, with 7 bases between them. In DNA form, the CDR3 reads TGTGCCAGCGACAGGACTGGAAACACCATATATTTT. This sequence encodes CASDRTGNTIYF. The entire variable domain, with the rest obtained from reference TRBV2 and TRBJ1-3, is as follows: EPEVTQTPSHQVTQMGQEVILRCVPISNHLYFYWYRQILGQKVEFLVSFYNNEISEKSEIFDDQFSVERPDGSNFTLKIRSTKLEDSAMYFCASDRTGNTIYFGEGSWLTVV.

V and J are TRBV4-3 and TRBJ1-5, with D possibly TRBD1 on 5 matching bases. This CDR3 region has 15 residues. Germline CDR1 reads LGHNA; CDR2 reads YSLEER. V gave up 3 bases and J gave up 4 bases, with 13 bases separating them. CDR3: CASSQEAGPNQPQHF. The CDR3 DNA is TGCGCCAGCAGCCAGGAAGCAGGGCCTAATCAGCCCCAGCATTTT.

This chain links TRBV27 with TRBJ2-3; TRBD1 matches at 8 bases. V lost 5 bases to trimming and J lost 2 bases; unmatched junction nucleotides: 12. Germline loops: CDR1 MNHEY, CDR2 SMNVEV (reference sequence). This CDR3 contains 17 residues. In DNA form, the CDR3 reads TGTGCCAGCAGTACCCTACGGACAGGGTCCCTCACAGATACGCAGTATTTT. Its protein is CASSTLRTGSLTDTQYF.

This chain uses TRBV7-2 with TRBJ2-5; possible D gene TRBD2, 5 bases. CDR3 size: 14 residues. The germline CDR1 and CDR2 sequences are SGHTA and FQGNSA. V was trimmed by 0 bases and J by 5 bases, leaving 10 bases between them. The CDR3, as DNA: TGTGCCAGCAGCTTAGCCGAGGGTTCGGAGACCCAGTACTTC. It translates to CASSLAEGSETQYF.

With regard to this clone: Compared with germline, one end of the junction differs, possibly owing to a read error. V is TRBV27 and J is TRBJ1-1; the D is unclear. Germline-derived CDR1 and CDR2 are MNHEY and SMNVEV (reference sequence). There are 14 residues in the CDR3. The DNA for the CDR3 is TGTGCCAGCAGTTTAACCCTTACCGACGGTCGGGTTGTCTTT. This encodes CASSLTLTDGRVVF.

This chain links TRBV9 with TRBJ2-5; the match to TRBD2 covers 13 bases. The CDR3 is 16 residues long. The germline gives CDR1 SGDLS, CDR2 YYNGEE. Losses at the gene ends were 4 bases for V and 1 base for J; bases not matched to a gene: 4. The CDR3 DNA is TGTGCCAGCAGCTTTGGGACTAGCGGGGCCCAAGAGACCCAGTACTTC. Translated: CASSFGTSGAQETQYF.